This record covers a single TCR beta chain. There is no known antigen for this receptor. No per-base quality is available; no much larger clone lies one base away. This sample was taken from a study of technical replicates of blood from a handful of donors (dated 2017 in TCRdb). The germline V gene supplies CDR1 ENHRY and CDR2 SYGVKD. The junction shows trimming of 6 bases on V and 2 bases on J, and the gene matches do not reach 4 bases of it. CDR3 length: 15 amino acids, cysteine to phenylalanine. CDR3 DNA is the only sequence kept; it has 45 bases, read in frame from the first base. The library was produced with the immunoSEQ multiplex PCR assay. TCRdb stores this immuneACCESS table with in-frame sequences only. Part of the clones is absent; in the studies checked, under half of the shortfall reflects unresolved V genes, and no reason is known for the rest. The sample table holds just under 100,000 clones, of which approximately 95% were seen once. Together, the top ten hold around 0.21% of the sample.

The rearranged chain carries TRBV10-3 and TRBJ2-3, and 11 junctional nucleotides match TRBD2. The sequence derives from a human donor in good health. The sequenced sample was T cells isolated from PBMCs. The CDR3 reads CAIRRLAGPTDTQYF. The nucleotides read TGTGCCATCAGAAGACTAGCGGGGCCCACAGATACGCAGTATTTT.